One and the same sample provided the 19 T cell receptor beta chains below, sequenced in a study of cytomegalovirus exposure and HLA in healthy donors. The PCR made use of 60 Vbeta and 13 Jbeta primers. Clones were read by immunoSEQ multiplex PCR, and TCRdb kept only the in-frame ones, dropping some. The profile shows a few hundred thousand clones, 60% to 80% of them singletons. Sequenced sample: PBMCs. These receptors came from a woman aged 25 to 39 in good health and CMV-seronegative.

The chain recombines TRBV5-8 with TRBJ1-2; D uncertain. Between the trimmed V and J ends, which lost 4 bases and 4 bases, there was a span of 14 bases. This CDR3 region has 14 residues. Germline CDR1 reads SGHTS; CDR2 reads YDEGEE. CDR3 residues: CASSGQVAGYGYTF. In DNA form, the CDR3 reads TGTGCCAGCAGCGGGCAGGTGGCAGGCTATGGCTACACCTTC.

V usage is TRBV5-6 and J usage is TRBJ2-2, with TRBD2 identical over 11 bases. Germline V gene lookup returns CDR1 SGHDT and CDR2 YYEEEE. The length of the CDR3 is 17 residues. V lost 6 bases to trimming and J lost 0 bases; unmatched junction nucleotides: 7. CDR3 in DNA: TGTGCCAGCACCCTAGCGGGGGGACGAACGAACACCGGGGAGCTGTTTTTT. Translating gives CASTLAGGRTNTGELFF.

The rearrangement joins TRBV11-3 to TRBJ1-1; D uncertain. Per germline, CDR1 SGHNT and CDR2 YENEEA. V was clipped by 5 bases and J by 4 bases, with 14 bases between them. The CDR3 is 14 amino acids. The CDR3 region is CASSLRGVGTEAFF. In DNA form, the CDR3 reads TGTGCCAGCAGCCTACGCGGGGTGGGCACTGAAGCTTTCTTT.

This clone came up once. The chain joins TRBV4-1 to TRBJ2-2; 7 bases line up with TRBD1. Trimming at V came to 2 bases and at J to 1 base, leaving 4 bases not matched to a gene. CDR1 and CDR2 from the germline V gene are MGHRA and YSYEKL. CDR3 size: 16 residues. CDR3 amino acids: CASSQSGQLNTGELFF. DNA for the CDR3: TGCGCCAGCAGCCAATCGGGACAGCTGAACACCGGGGAGCTGTTTTTT.

The chain recombines TRBV4-2 with TRBJ1-1; 10 bases are shared with TRBD1. V dropped 5 bases and J dropped 0; count of bases not matched to a gene: 6. The CDR3 is 16 residues long. CDR1 and CDR2 from the germline V gene are LGHNA and YNFKEQ. DNA for the CDR3: TGTGCCAGCAGCGGGGGACAGGGGATTATGAACACTGAAGCTTTCTTT. As protein: CASSGGQGIMNTEAFF.

J is TRBJ1-2 and V is TRBV6-5; 7 nucleotides agree with TRBD1. This CDR3 is 14 amino acids long. V lost 6 bases, J lost 4 bases, and 8 bases stayed unmatched. In germline, CDR1 is MNHEY, CDR2 SVGAGI. Written as DNA, the CDR3 is TGTGCCAGCAGGCCGACAGGGCGCTTCTATGGCTACACCTTC. Its translation is CASRPTGRFYGYTF.

This clone has a handful of counts. The chain couples TRBV27 to TRBJ2-1; 8 bases map to TRBD2. CDR1 is MNHEY, CDR2 SMNVEV, per germline (reference sequence). Trimming at V came to 3 bases and at J to 4 bases, leaving 8 bases not matched to a gene. The CDR3 runs 16 residues. The CDR3 here is CASSFERGTIYNEQFF. CDR3 in DNA: TGTGCCAGCAGTTTCGAGCGGGGGACCATTTACAATGAGCAGTTCTTC.

The CDR3 region has the DNA TGTGCCAGCAGTTCAGCCGGGACAGCTAACACTGAAGCTTTCTTT. This encodes CASSSAGTANTEAFF. V gene TRBV28 combines with J gene TRBJ1-1; 7 nucleotides agree with TRBD1. CDR1 and CDR2 from the germline V gene are MDHEN and SYDVKM. The CDR3 covers 15 residues. J gave up 2 bases and V 4 bases, and 7 bases lay outside the gene matches.

The V call is TRBV10-1, the J call TRBJ1-1; D is possibly TRBD1 (5 bases). Per the germline V gene, CDR1 is WNHNN and CDR2 is SYGVQD (reference sequence). This CDR3 region has 13 residues. Trimming removed 2 bases from V and 4 bases from J, with 8 bases in between. The CDR3 bases are TGCGCCAGCAGTGAGGGGGGAGGCACTGAAGCTTTCTTT. Amino acid sequence: CASSEGGGTEAFF.

The V gene is TRBV5-1, the J gene TRBJ2-2; 11 bases are a match to TRBD1. There are 16 residues in the CDR3. CDR1 and CDR2 (germline): SGHRS, YFSETQ. The trim removed 4 bases at V and 2 bases at J, leaving 4 bases unmatched. CDR3 residues: CASSPWTGGNTGELFF. Here the CDR3 DNA reads TGCGCCAGCAGCCCCTGGACAGGGGGCAACACCGGGGAGCTGTTTTTT.

This chain links TRBV7-2 with TRBJ2-1, with a weak D call TRBD2 (8 bases). The CDR3 runs 18 residues. The V end lost 5 bases, the J end lost 7 bases, and 27 bases lay between the germline ends. CDR1 SGHTA and CDR2 FQGNSA come from the germline V gene. The CDR3 DNA reads TGTGCCAGCAGCCCGGGACGTAGGGGGCGGGAGGTTTTAAATGAGCAGTTCTTC. Its protein product is CASSPGRRGREVLNEQFF.

The rearrangement joins TRBV7-3 to TRBJ2-5; D is possibly TRBD2 (6 bases). V shed 4 bases and J shed 2 bases, with 11 bases lying between them. The CDR3 totals 14 residues. Germline CDR1 reads SGHTA; CDR2 reads FQGTGA. CDR3: CASSSLAPQETQYF. In DNA, the CDR3 is TGTGCCAGCAGCTCACTAGCCCCTCAAGAGACCCAGTACTTC.

The chain links TRBV10-1 to TRBJ2-3; TRBD2 aligns across 7 bases. This CDR3 is built from 16 residues. J was trimmed by 4 bases and V by 3 bases; bases with no gene match: 10. The germline V gene has CDR1 WNHNN and CDR2 SYGVQD (reference sequence). The CDR3 is CASSDDGGVLSDTQYF. CDR3 nucleotides: TGCGCCAGCAGTGATGATGGGGGGGTACTGTCAGATACGCAGTATTTT.

The chain uses TRBV7-9 and TRBJ2-6, with D possibly being TRBD2 (6 bases). The CDR3 runs to 15 residues. From germline, CDR1 is SEHNR and CDR2 FQNEAQ (reference sequence). V lost 1 base to trimming and J lost 4 bases, with 8 bases between them. CDR3 coding DNA: TGTGCCAGCAGCTTAGGGGACTTGGGGGCCAACGTCCTGACTTTC. Its translation: CASSLGDLGANVLTF.

The chain has TRBV11-3 and TRBJ2-7, with a possible D match to TRBD1 (5 bases). Between the trimmed V and J ends, which lost 8 bases and 2 bases, there was a span of 13 bases. CDR3 length: 13 residues. Germline V gene data show CDR1 as SGHNT and CDR2 as YENEEA. The CDR3 coding sequence is TGTGCCAGCGCGACTGGGGCCCCCTACGAGCAGTACTTC. The encoded protein is CASATGAPYEQYF.

The chain joins TRBV27 to TRBJ2-1; D might be TRBD2 (6 bases). The CDR3 has 15 residues. Trimming pared 7 bases from V and 2 bases from J, leaving 15 bases between. Germline lookup yields CDR1 MNHEY and CDR2 SMNVEV (reference sequence). The CDR3 loop is CASNNGGPTYNEQFF. The CDR3 DNA reads as TGTGCCAGCAATAACGGGGGTCCAACCTACAATGAGCAGTTCTTC.

J is TRBJ2-7 and V is TRBV28; 8 nucleotides align to TRBD2. CDR1 MDHEN and CDR2 SYDVKM come from the germline V gene. Trimming took 6 bases from V and 6 from J; bases not matched to a gene: 10. The CDR3 runs to 14 residues. CDR3 bases: TGTGCCAGCAGGAAATCTCTAGCGGGTGCCGAGCAGTACTTC. This codes for CASRKSLAGAEQYF.

This clone was recorded once. The V and J genes are TRBV6-5 and TRBJ1-2; unclear D gene. CDR3 length: 12 amino acids. V dropped 4 bases and J dropped 1 base, with 4 bases sitting between them. Germline V gene data show CDR1 as MNHEY and CDR2 as SVGAGI. The CDR3 DNA sequence: TGTGCCAGCAGTTCCCATAACTATGGCTACACCTTC. This codes for CASSSHNYGYTF.

This clone is a singleton in its sample. The chain combines TRBV11-2 with TRBJ2-2; a possible D gene is TRBD2 (6 bases). This CDR3 region has 18 residues. V lost 0 bases and J 2 bases, leaving 16 bases between the germline ends. Germline CDR1 is SGHAT and CDR2 is FQNNGV. This CDR3 is CASSLDGVGRGNTGELFF. The CDR3 nucleotides read TGTGCCAGCAGCTTAGATGGTGTGGGGCGGGGCAACACCGGGGAGCTGTTTTTT.